This passage covers 10 T cell receptor beta chains from one sample sequenced in a study of molecular identifiers for immune sequencing clone quantification. TCRdb reprocessed the PCR reads with MiXCR, giving one entry per CDR3 protein. In the table there are about half a million distinct CDR3 sequences, over 20% of which are singletons. The sequencing sample was made of naive CD8+ T cells from blood, with Jurkat cell RNA spiked in. Documented subset: FACS-sorted CD8+CD4-CCR7+CD45RA+ naive T cells. These TCRs come from a human donor in good health. Some libraries in this study had Jurkat cell RNA spiked in.

DNA for the CDR3: TGCAGCGTTGTTGCGGACCACTACGAGCAGTACTTC. Translated: CSVVADHYEQYF. The genes are TRBV29-1 and TRBJ2-7; no definite D call. This CDR3 is 12 amino acids long. Trimming removed 4 bases at V and 3 bases at J, with 10 bases between. CDR1 is SQVTM and CDR2 is ANQGSEA in the germline V gene.

J is TRBJ2-1 and V is TRBV9; the D gene is possibly TRBD1 (6 bases). Per germline, CDR1 SGDLS and CDR2 YYNGEE. The CDR3 sequence is 15 residues long. V lost 0 bases and J lost 4, with 11 bases in between. This CDR3 reads CASSVATGRYNEQFF. DNA of the CDR3: TGTGCCAGCAGCGTAGCCACAGGGAGATACAATGAGCAGTTCTTC.

The chain employs TRBV12-3 or TRBV12-4 and TRBJ2-1; D possibly corresponds to TRBD2 (5 bases). Trimming left V 8 bases short and J 6 bases short, with 23 bases between. This CDR3 comprises 16 residues. DNA of the CDR3: TGTGCCAGCTCCCACCGAGGGTCCTCCGCCGTCAATGAGCAGTTCTTC. Translated, it gives CASSHRGSSAVNEQFF.

V usage is TRBV12-3 or TRBV12-4 and J usage is TRBJ2-2, with unresolved D. Trimming took 4 bases from V and 6 from J, leaving 15 bases between them. The CDR3 totals 15 residues. CDR3 in amino acids: CASSSGSHAAGELFF. The CDR3 DNA is TGTGCCAGCAGTTCGGGCAGCCATGCTGCCGGGGAGCTGTTTTTT.

This clonotype showed up many times. The chain is built from TRBV6-5 and TRBJ2-2, with a weak D call TRBD2 (5 bases). The CDR3 totals 15 residues. In germline, CDR1 is MNHEY, CDR2 SVGAGI. Trimming took off 3 bases at V and 1 base at J, with 9 bases between the two ends. The CDR3 sequence is CASSYYSGNTGELFF. In nucleotides, the CDR3 is TGTGCCAGCAGTTATTACAGCGGGAACACCGGGGAGCTGTTTTTT.

The V and J genes are TRBV7-2 and TRBJ2-5; 9 bases are a match to TRBD2. This CDR3 region has 15 residues. Germline values: CDR1 SGHTA, CDR2 FQGNSA. J was trimmed by 6 bases and V by 2 bases; bases with no gene match: 7. CDR3 amino acids: CASSLRASGIKTQYF. The CDR3 nucleotides read TGTGCCAGCAGCTTAAGGGCTAGCGGGATCAAGACCCAGTACTTC.

This clonotype was seen many times. V and J are TRBV25-1 and TRBJ2-3, with TRBD2 matching over 10 bases. V lost 0 bases, J lost 4 bases, and 4 bases stayed unmatched. CDR1 is MGHDK, CDR2 SYGVNS, per germline. The CDR3 extends over 16 amino acids. The CDR3, as DNA: TGTGCCAGCAGTGAATACCTAGCGGGAGTGCCAGATACGCAGTATTTT. Translating gives CASSEYLAGVPDTQYF.

V usage is TRBV19 and J usage is TRBJ2-7, with TRBD1 identical over 7 bases. CDR1 is LNHDA and CDR2 is SQIVND in the germline V gene (reference sequence). V was clipped by 5 bases and J by 4 bases; unmatched bases: 8. The CDR3 runs to 14 residues. The CDR3 region is CASSAGQAWYEQYF. The CDR3 coding sequence is TGTGCCAGTAGTGCTGGACAGGCATGGTACGAGCAGTACTTC. The whole variable domain, filled in from reference TRBV19 and TRBJ2-7, reads DGGITQSPKYLFRKEGQNVTLSCEQNLNHDAMYWYRQDPGQGLRLIYYSQIVNDFQKGDIAEGYSVSREKKESFPLTVTSAQKNPTAFYLCASSAGQAWYEQYFGPGTRLTVT.

The table lists this clonotype with many counts. This chain uses TRBV25-1 with TRBJ2-7; no clear D. V shed 2 bases and J shed 3 bases, with 5 bases lying between them. CDR1 is MGHDK, CDR2 SYGVNS, per germline. This CDR3 comprises 12 residues. The CDR3 loop is CASSEADYEQYF. The DNA of the CDR3 is TGTGCCAGCAGTGAAGCGGACTACGAGCAGTACTTC.

This clonotype was seen repeatedly, ten times or more. V and J are TRBV20-1 and TRBJ2-7; possibly TRBD1 for D (5 bases). Trimming shortened V by 5 bases and J by 0 bases, and 14 bases separated the two germline ends. Per the germline V gene, CDR1 is DFQATT and CDR2 is SNEGSKA (reference sequence). The CDR3 spans 14 residues. Here the CDR3 reads CSAQRTHNSYEQYF. In nucleotides, the CDR3 is TGCAGTGCTCAAAGGACACATAACTCCTACGAGCAGTACTTC.